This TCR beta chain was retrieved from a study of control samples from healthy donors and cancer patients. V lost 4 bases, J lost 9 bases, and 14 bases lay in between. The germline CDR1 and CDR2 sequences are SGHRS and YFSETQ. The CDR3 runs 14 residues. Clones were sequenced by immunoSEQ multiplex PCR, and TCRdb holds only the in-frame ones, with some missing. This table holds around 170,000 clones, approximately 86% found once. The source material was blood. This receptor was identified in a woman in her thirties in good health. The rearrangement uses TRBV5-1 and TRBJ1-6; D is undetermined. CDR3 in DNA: TGCGCCAGCAGCGCCGACCGCCGGGGTTCACCCCTCCACTTT. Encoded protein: CASSADRRGSPLHF.